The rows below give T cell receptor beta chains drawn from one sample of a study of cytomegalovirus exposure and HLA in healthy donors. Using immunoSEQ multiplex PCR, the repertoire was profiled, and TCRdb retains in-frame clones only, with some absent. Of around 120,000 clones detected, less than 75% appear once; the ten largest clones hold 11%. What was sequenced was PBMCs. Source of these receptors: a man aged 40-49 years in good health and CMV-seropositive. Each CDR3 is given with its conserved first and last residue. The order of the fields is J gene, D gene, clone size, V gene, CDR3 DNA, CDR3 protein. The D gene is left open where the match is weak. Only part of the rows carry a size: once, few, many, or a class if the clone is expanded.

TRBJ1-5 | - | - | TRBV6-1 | TGTGCCAGCAGTGAATGGCCAGGGAGCAATCAGCCCCAGCATTTT | CASSEWPGSNQPQHF
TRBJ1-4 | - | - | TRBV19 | TGTGCCAGTAGTCCCGGACAAGTTCGAGAAAAACTGTTTTTT | CASSPGQVREKLFF
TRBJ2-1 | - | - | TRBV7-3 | TGTGCCAGCAGCCTGATGTCCTCCGGTGAGCAGTTCTTC | CASSLMSSGEQFF
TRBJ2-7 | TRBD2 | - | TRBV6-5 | TGTGCCAGCAGTTACCTTGTTAGCGGGGCCTACGAGCAGTACTTC | CASSYLVSGAYEQYF
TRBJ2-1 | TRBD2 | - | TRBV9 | TGTGCCAGCAGCGAAGGACTAGCTTCCTACAATGAGCAGTTCTTC | CASSEGLASYNEQFF
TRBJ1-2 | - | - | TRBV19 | TGTGCCAGTAGTATAGTTCCCGGCGGGAACTATGGCTACACCTTC | CASSIVPGGNYGYTF
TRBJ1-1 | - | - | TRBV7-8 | TGTGCCAGCAGCTTAGGGGCAGGGCTGACTGAAGCTTTCTTT | CASSLGAGLTEAFF
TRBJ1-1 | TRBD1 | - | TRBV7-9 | TGTGCCAGCAGCTTAGGGACAGGCAGTGAAGCTTTCTTT | CASSLGTGSEAFF
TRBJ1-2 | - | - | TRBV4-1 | TGCGCCAGCAGCCGTGCTCAGGGTGGCTACACCTTC | CASSRAQGGYTF
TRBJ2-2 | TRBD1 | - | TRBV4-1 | TGCGCCAGCAGCCATAATGACAGGGTTGGCGGGGAGCTGTTTTTT | CASSHNDRVGGELFF
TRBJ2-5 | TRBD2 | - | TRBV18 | TGTGCCAGCTCACCACGTTCGGGAGGGCAAGAGACCCAGTACTTC | CASSPRSGGQETQYF
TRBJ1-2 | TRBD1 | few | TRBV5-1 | TGCGCCAGCAGCCCGTGGACAGGGGGATTCGGCTATGGCTACACCTTC | CASSPWTGGFGYGYTF
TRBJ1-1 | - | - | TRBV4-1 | TGCGCCAGCAGCCAAGGTCAAACTGAAGCTTTCTTT | CASSQGQTEAFF
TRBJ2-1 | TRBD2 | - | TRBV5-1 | TGCGCCAGCAGGGCTAGCGGGGGCAGCTCCTACAATGAGCAGTTCTTC | CASRASGGSSYNEQFF
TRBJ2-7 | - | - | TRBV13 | TGTGCCAGCAGCCCCCAGGGTTACGAGCAGTACTTC | CASSPQGYEQYF
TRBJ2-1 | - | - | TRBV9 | TGTGCCAGCAGCGGGAGGGAGTACAATGAGCAGTTCTTC | CASSGREYNEQFF
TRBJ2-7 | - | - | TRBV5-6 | TGTGCCAGCAGCTTTAGGACCGACTATTCCTACGAGCAGTACTTC | CASSFRTDYSYEQYF
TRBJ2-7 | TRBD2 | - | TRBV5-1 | TGCGCCAGCAGCTGGACTAGCGGGCCCTCCTACGAGCAGTACTTC | CASSWTSGPSYEQYF
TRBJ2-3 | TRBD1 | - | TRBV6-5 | TGTGCCAGCAGCCTACCCGGGACAGGGTTGGATACGCAGTATTTT | CASSLPGTGLDTQYF
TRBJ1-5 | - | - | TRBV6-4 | TGTGCCAGCAGTCCCGGGGAGGGGTCGAATCAGCCCCAGCATTTT | CASSPGEGSNQPQHF
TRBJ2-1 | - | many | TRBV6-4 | TGTGCCAGCAGTGATGAGGCTGGCTCCTACAATGAGCAGTTCTTC | CASSDEAGSYNEQFF
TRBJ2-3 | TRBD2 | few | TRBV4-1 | TGCGCCAGCAGCCAAGTTGGGGCTAGCGGACCTACAGATACGCAGTATTTT | CASSQVGASGPTDTQYF
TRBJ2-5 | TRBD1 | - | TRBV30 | TGTGCCTGGAGCGAGCCGGGACAGGGGCTCCAAGAGACCCAGTACTTC | CAWSEPGQGLQETQYF
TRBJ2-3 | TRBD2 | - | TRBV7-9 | TGTGCCAGCAGCTCCGGAGGCGGGAGTGGAGATACGCAGTATTTT | CASSSGGGSGDTQYF
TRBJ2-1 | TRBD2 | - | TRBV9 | TGTGCCAGCAGCGCGACCGGGACTAGCGGTAATGAGCAGTTCTTC | CASSATGTSGNEQFF
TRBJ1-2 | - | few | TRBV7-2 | TGTGCCAGCAGCGCCTACCGGGGCTACACCTTC | CASSAYRGYTF
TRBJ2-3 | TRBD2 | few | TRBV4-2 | TGTGCCAGCAGCCAAGTAAGCGGGAAAGATACGCAGTATTTT | CASSQVSGKDTQYF
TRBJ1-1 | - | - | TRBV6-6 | TGTGCCAGCGAGGAGGGGAACACTGAAGCTTTCTTT | CASEEGNTEAFF
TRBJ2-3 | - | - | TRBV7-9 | TGTGCCACCCCTCACGGGACTCCTTGGGGAGATACGCAGTATTTT | CATPHGTPWGDTQYF
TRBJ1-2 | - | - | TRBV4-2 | TGTGCCAGCAGCCAAGAATTGGAGGGGCGGGGAGGCTACACCTTC | CASSQELEGRGGYTF
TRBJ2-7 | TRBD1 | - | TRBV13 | TGTGCCAGCAGCTCGACAGGGGGCTACGAGCAGTACTTC | CASSSTGGYEQYF